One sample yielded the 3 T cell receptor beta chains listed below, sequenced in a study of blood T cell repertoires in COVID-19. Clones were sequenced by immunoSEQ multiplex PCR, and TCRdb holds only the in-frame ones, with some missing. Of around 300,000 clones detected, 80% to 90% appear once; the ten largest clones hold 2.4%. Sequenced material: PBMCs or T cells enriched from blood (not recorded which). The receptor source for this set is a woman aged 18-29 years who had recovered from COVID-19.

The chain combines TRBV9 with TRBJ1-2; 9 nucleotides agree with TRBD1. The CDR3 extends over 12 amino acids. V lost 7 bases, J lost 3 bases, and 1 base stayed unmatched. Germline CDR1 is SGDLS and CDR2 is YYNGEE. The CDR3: CASGQGHYGYTF. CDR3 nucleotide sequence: TGTGCCAGCGGACAGGGGCACTATGGCTACACCTTC.

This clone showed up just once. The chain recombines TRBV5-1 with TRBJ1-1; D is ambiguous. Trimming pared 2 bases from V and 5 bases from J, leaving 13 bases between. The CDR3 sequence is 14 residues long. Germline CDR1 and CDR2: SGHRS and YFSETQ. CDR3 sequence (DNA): TGCGCCAGCAGCTTAAAGGGTGGAGGGACTGAAGCTTTCTTT. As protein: CASSLKGGGTEAFF. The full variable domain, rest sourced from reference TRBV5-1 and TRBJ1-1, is KAGVTQTPRYLIKTRGQQVTLSCSPISGHRSVSWYQQTPGQGLQFLFEYFSETQRNKGNFPGRFSGRQFSNSRSEMNVSTLELGDSALYLCASSLKGGGTEAFFGQGTRLTVV.

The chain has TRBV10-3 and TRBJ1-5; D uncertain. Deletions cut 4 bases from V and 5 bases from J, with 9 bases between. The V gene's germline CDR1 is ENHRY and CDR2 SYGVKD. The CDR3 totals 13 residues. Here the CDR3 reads CAISGKLDQPQHF. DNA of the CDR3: TGTGCCATCAGTGGCAAGCTCGATCAGCCCCAGCATTTT.